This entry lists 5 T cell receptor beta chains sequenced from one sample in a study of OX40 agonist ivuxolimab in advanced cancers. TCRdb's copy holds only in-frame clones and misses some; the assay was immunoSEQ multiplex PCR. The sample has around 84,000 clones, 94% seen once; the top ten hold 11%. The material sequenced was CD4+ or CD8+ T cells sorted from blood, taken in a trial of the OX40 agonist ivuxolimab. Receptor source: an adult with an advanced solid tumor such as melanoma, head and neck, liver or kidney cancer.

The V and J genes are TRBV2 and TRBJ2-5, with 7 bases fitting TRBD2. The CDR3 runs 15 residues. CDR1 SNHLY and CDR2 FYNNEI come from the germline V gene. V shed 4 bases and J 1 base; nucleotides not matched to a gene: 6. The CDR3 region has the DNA TGTGCCAGCAGTGGGGTGGCGGGAGTCCAAGAGACCCAGTACTTC. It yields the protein CASSGVAGVQETQYF.

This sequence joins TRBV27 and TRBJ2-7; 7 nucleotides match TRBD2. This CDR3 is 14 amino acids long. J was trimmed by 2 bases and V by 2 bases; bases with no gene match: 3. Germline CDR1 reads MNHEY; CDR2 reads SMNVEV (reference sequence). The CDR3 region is CASSLASGPYEQYF. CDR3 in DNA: TGTGCCAGCAGTTTAGCTAGCGGCCCCTACGAGCAGTACTTC.

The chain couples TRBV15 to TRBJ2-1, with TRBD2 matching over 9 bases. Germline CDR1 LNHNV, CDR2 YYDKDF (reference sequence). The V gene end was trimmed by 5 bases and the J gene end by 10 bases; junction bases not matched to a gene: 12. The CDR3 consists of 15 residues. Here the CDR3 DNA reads TGTGCCACCAGCCCAGCGGGAGGAAGAACAAGGGAGCAGTTCTTC. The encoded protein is CATSPAGGRTREQFF. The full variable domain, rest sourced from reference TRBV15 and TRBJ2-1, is DAMVIQNPRYQVTQFGKPVTLSCSQTLNHNVMYWYQQKSSQAPKLLFHYYDKDFNNEADTPDNFQSRRPNTSFCFLDIRSPGLGDTAMYLCATSPAGGRTREQFFGPGTRLTVL.

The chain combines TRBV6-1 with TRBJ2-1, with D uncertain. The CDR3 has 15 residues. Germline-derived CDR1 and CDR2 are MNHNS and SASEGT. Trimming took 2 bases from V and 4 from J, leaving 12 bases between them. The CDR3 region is CASSERAGVYNEQFF. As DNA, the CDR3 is TGTGCCAGCAGTGAACGGGCAGGTGTATACAATGAGCAGTTCTTC.

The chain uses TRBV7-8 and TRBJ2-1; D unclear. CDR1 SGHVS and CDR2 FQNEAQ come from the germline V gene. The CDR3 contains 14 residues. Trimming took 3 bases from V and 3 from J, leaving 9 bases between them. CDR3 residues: CASSFQPSYNEQFF. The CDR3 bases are TGTGCCAGCAGCTTTCAACCAAGCTACAATGAGCAGTTCTTC.